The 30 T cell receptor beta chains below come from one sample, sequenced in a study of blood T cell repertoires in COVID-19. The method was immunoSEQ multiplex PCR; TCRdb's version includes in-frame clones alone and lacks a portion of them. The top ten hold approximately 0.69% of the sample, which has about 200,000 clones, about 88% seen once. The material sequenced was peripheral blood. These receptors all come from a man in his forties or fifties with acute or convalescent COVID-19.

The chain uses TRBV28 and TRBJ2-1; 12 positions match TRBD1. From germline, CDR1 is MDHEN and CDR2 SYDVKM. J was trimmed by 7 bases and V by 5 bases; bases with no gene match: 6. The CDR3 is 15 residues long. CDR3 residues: CASSLRDRGLNEQFF. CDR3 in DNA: TGTGCCAGCAGTCTCCGGGACAGGGGGCTTAATGAGCAGTTCTTC.

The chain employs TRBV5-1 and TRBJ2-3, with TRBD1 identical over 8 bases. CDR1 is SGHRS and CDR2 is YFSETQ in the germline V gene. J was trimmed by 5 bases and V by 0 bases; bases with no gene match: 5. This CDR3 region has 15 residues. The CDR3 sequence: CASSLDRGDRDTQYF. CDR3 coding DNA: TGCGCCAGCAGCTTGGACAGGGGGGATAGAGATACGCAGTATTTT.

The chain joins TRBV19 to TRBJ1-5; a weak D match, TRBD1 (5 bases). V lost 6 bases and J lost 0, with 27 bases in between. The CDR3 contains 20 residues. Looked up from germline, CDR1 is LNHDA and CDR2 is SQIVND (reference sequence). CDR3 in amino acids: CASSLLKSDISIYSNQPQHF. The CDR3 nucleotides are TGTGCCAGTAGCCTACTAAAGTCGGACATATCCATTTATAGCAATCAGCCCCAGCATTTT.

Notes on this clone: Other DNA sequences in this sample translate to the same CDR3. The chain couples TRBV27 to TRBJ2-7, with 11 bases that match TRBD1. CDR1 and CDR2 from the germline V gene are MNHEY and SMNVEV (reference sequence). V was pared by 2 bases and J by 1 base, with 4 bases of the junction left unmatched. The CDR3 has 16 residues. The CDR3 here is CASSLRRDRGSYEQYF. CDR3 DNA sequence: TGTGCCAGCAGTTTAAGGCGGGACAGGGGGTCCTACGAGCAGTACTTC.

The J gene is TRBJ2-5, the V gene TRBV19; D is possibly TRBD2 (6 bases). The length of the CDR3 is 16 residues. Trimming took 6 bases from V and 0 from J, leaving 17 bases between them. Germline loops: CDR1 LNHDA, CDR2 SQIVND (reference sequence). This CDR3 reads CASRRSGELYQETQYF. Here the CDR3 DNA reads TGTGCCAGTAGGCGGTCGGGAGAGCTATACCAAGAGACCCAGTACTTC.

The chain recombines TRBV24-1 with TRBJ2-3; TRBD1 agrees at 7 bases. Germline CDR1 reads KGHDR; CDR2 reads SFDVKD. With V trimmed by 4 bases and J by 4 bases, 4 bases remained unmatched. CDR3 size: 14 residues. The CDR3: CATSDPGQADTQYF. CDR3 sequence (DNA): TGTGCCACCAGTGACCCCGGACAGGCAGATACGCAGTATTTT.

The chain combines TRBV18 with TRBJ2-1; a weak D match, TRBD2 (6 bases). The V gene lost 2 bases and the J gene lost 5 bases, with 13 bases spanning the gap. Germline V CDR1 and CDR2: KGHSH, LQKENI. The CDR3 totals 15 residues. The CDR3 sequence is CASSPYDGSHNEQFF. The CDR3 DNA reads TGTGCCAGCTCACCATATGACGGGAGCCACAATGAGCAGTTCTTC. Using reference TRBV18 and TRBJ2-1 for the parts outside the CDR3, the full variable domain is NAGVMQNPRHLVRRRGQEARLRCSPMKGHSHVYWYRQLPEEGLKFMVYLQKENIIDESGMPKERFSAEFPKEGPSILRIQQVVRGDSAAYFCASSPYDGSHNEQFFGPGTRLTVL.

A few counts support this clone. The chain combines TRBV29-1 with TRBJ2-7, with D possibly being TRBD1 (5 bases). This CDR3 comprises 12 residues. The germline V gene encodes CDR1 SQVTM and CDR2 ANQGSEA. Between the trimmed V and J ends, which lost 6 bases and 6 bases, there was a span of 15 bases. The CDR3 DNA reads TGCAGCGTCGAACGACAGACGGGCGAGCAGTACTTC. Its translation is CSVERQTGEQYF.

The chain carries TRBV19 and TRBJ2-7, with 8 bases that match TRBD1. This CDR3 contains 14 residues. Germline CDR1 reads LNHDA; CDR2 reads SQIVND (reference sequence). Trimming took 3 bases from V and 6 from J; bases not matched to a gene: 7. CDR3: CASSILTGAGEQYF. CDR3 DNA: TGTGCCAGTAGTATCCTGACAGGGGCGGGCGAGCAGTACTTC. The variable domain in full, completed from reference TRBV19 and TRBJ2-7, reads DGGITQSPKYLFRKEGQNVTLSCEQNLNHDAMYWYRQDPGQGLRLIYYSQIVNDFQKGDIAEGYSVSREKKESFPLTVTSAQKNPTAFYLCASSILTGAGEQYFGPGTRLTVT.

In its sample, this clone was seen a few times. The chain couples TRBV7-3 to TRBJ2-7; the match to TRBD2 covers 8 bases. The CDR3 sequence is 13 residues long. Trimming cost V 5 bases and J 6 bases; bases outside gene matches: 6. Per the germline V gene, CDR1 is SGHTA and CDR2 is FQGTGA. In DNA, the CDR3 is TGTGCCAGCAGCCGGACTAGCAACGGCGAGCAGTACTTC. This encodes CASSRTSNGEQYF. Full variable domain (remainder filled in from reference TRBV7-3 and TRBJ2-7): GAGVSQTPSNKVTEKGKYVELRCDPISGHTALYWYRQSLGQGPEFLIYFQGTGAADDSGLPNDRFFAVRPEGSVSTLKIQRTERGDSAVYLCASSRTSNGEQYFGPGTRLTVT.

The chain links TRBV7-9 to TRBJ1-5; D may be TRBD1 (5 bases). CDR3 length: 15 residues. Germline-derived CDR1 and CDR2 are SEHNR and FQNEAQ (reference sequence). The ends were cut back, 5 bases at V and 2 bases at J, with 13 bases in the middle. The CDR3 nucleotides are TGTGCCAGCAGCCGGGGAGGAGGGGGCAATCAGCCCCAGCATTTT. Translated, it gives CASSRGGGGNQPQHF.

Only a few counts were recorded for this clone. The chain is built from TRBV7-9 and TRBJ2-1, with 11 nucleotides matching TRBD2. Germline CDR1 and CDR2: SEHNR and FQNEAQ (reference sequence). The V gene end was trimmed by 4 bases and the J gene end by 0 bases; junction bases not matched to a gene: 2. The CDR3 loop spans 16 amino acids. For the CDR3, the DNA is TGTGCCAGCAGCTCCGGACTAGCGGGCTCCTACAATGAGCAGTTCTTC. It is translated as CASSSGLAGSYNEQFF.

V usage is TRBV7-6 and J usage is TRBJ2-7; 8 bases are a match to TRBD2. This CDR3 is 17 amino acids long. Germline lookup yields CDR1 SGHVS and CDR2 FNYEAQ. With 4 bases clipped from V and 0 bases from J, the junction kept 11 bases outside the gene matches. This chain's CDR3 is CASSSLPPRGDSYEQYF. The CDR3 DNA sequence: TGTGCCAGCAGCTCCCTTCCCCCGCGGGGGGACTCCTACGAGCAGTACTTC. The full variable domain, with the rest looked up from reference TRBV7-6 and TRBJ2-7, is GAGVSQSPRYKVTKRGQDVALRCDPISGHVSLYWYRQALGQGPEFLTYFNYEAQQDKSGLPNDRFSAERPEGSISTLTIQRTEQRDSAMYRCASSSLPPRGDSYEQYFGPGTRLTVT.

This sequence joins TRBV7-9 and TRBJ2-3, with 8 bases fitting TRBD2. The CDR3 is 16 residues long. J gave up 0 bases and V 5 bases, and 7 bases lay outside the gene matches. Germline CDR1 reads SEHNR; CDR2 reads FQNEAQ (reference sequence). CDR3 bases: TGTGCCAGCAGCCCCAGACCGGGGGGGAGCACAGATACGCAGTATTTT. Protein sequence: CASSPRPGGSTDTQYF.

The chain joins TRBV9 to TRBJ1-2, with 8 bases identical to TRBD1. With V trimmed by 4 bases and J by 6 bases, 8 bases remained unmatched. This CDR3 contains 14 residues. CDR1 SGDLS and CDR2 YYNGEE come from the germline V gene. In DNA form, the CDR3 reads TGTGCCAGCAGCCCTGGGACAGGTGCCCATGGCTACACCTTC. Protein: CASSPGTGAHGYTF.

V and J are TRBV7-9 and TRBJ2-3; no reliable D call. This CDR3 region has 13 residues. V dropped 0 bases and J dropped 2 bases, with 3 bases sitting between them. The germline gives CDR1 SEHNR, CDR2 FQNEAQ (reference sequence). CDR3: CASSLALTDTQYF. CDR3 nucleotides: TGTGCCAGCAGCTTAGCCCTCACAGATACGCAGTATTTT.

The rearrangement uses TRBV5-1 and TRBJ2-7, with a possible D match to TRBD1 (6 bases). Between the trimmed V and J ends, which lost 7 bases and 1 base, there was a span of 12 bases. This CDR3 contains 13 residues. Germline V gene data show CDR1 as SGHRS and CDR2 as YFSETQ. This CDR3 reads CASRWDTSYEQYF. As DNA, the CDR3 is TGCGCCAGCCGTTGGGACACTTCCTACGAGCAGTACTTC.

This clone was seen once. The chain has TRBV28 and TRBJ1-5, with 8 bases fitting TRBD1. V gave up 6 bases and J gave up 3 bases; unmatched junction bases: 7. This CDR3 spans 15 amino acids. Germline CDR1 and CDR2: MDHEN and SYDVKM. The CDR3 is CASRLPGGNNQPQHF. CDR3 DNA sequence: TGTGCCAGCAGACTCCCAGGGGGCAACAATCAGCCCCAGCATTTT.

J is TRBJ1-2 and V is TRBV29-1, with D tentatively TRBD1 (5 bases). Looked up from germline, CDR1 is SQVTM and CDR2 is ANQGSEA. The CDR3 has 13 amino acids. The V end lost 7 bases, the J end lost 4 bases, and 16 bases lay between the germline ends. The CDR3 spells CSADGGFPYGYTF. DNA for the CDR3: TGCAGCGCGGATGGGGGGTTCCCCTATGGCTACACCTTC.

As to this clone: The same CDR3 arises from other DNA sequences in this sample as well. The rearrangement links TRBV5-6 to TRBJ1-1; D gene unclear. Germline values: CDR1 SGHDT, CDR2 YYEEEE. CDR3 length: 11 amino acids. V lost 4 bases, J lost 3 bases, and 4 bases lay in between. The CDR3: CASSRDTEAFF. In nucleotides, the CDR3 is TGTGCCAGCAGCCGGGACACTGAAGCTTTCTTT.

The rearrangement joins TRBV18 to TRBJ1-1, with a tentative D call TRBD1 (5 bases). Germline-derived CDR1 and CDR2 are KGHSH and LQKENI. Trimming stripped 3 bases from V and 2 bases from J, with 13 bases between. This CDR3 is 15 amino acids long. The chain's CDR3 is CASSPPGLRNTEAFF. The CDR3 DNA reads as TGTGCCAGCTCACCGCCGGGACTCCGAAACACTGAAGCTTTCTTT.

The CDR3 protein is CASSPGQHKSYNEQFF. DNA of the CDR3: TGTGCCAGCAGCCCGGGACAGCATAAATCCTACAATGAGCAGTTCTTC. This sequence joins TRBV7-9 and TRBJ2-1, with TRBD1 matching 7 bases. Germline values: CDR1 SEHNR, CDR2 FQNEAQ (reference sequence). V shed 5 bases, J shed 1 base, and the junction held 8 bases outside the gene matches. CDR3 length: 16 amino acids.

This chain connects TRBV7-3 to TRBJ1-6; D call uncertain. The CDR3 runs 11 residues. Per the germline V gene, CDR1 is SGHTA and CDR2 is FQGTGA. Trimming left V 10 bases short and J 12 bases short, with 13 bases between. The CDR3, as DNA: TGTGCCACCAAGCCCCAATTACCCCTCCACTTT. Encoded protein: CATKPQLPLHF.

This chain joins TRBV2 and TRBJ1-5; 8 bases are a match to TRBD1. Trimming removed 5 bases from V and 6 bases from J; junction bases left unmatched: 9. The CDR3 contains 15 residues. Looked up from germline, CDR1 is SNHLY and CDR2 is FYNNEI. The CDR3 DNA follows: TGTGCCAGCAGTTTCCGGCAGGGGGCCGGTCAGCCCCAGCATTTT. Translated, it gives CASSFRQGAGQPQHF.

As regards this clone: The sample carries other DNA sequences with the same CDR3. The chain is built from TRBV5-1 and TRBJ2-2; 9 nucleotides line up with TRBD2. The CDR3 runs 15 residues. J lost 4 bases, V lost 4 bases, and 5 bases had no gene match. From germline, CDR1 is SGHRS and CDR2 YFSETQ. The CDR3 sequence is CASSPGLAGTGELFF. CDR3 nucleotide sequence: TGCGCCAGCAGCCCGGGACTAGCAGGCACCGGGGAGCTGTTTTTT.

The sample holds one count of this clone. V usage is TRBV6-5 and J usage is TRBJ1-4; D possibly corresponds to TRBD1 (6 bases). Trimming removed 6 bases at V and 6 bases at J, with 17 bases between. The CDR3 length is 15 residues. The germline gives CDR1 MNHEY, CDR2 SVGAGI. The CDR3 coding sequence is TGTGCCAGCAGCTCTTTAACAGGGTCCGATGAAAAACTGTTTTTT. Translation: CASSSLTGSDEKLFF.

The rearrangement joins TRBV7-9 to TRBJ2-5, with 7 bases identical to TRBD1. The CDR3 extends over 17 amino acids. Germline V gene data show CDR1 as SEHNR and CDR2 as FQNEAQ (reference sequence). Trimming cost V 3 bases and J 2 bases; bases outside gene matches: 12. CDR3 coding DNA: TGTGCCAGCAGCTTCTCCCGATATGCAGGGGGACAAGAGACCCAGTACTTC. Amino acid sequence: CASSFSRYAGGQETQYF.

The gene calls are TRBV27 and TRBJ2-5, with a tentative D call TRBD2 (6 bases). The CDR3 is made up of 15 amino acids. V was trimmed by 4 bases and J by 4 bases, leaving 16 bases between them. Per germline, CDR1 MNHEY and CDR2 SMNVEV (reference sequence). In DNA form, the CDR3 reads TGTGCCAGCAGTTCCCGGACTAATCGGTTAGAGACCCAGTACTTC. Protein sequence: CASSSRTNRLETQYF.

The CDR3 is CASSSRGAGNYGYTF. Written as DNA, the CDR3 is TGCGCCAGCAGCTCGCGGGGGGCTGGTAACTATGGCTACACCTTC. The rearrangement uses TRBV5-1 and TRBJ1-2; perhaps TRBD1 as D (6 bases). Germline CDR1 SGHRS, CDR2 YFSETQ. The V and J ends lost 3 bases and 1 base respectively, with 13 bases between them. CDR3 length equals 15 residues.

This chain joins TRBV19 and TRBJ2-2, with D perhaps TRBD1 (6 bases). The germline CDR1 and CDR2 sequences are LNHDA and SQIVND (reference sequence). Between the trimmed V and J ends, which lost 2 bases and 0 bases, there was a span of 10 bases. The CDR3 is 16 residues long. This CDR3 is CASSILSGANTGELFF. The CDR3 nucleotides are TGTGCCAGTAGTATACTCTCAGGGGCGAACACCGGGGAGCTGTTTTTT. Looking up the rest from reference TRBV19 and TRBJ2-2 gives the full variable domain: DGGITQSPKYLFRKEGQNVTLSCEQNLNHDAMYWYRQDPGQGLRLIYYSQIVNDFQKGDIAEGYSVSREKKESFPLTVTSAQKNPTAFYLCASSILSGANTGELFFGEGSRLTVL.